A selection of T cell receptor beta chains follows, all from one sample in a study of T cell repertoires in cytomegalovirus infection. TCRdb independently ran MiXCR on the reads; one entry per CDR3 protein. The table lists approximately 270,000 distinct CDR3 sequences, about 20% of them singletons, with roughly 19% in the top ten. The antigens these receptors bind are not known. The material was cultured PBMCs, obtained from culture after CMV antigen stimulation. The receptors shown here come from a human donor in good health (CMV status not recorded). Some clones in this sample may be carry-over from other donors' samples. Both conserved end residues are part of each CDR3. Part of the rows lack a size; the others show once, few, many or a class for expanded clones.

CDR3: CASSNGQLGWNTEAFF
V: TRBV5-6
size: few
J: TRBJ1-1

CDR3: CASKAGPNSGANVLTF
V: TRBV5-4
size: NA
J: TRBJ2-6

CDR3: CASSRGVLNEQFF
V: TRBV4-3
size: once
J: TRBJ2-1

CDR3: CASSSRARPYEQYF
V: TRBV28
size: few
J: TRBJ2-7

CDR3: CASSQIDSTDTQYF
V: TRBV7-6
size: few
J: TRBJ2-3

CDR3: CASSLALGLNTEAFF
V: TRBV7-9
size: many
J: TRBJ1-1

CDR3: CSASGLPGELFF
V: TRBV20-1
size: NA
J: TRBJ2-2

CDR3: CASGLRGLEEKLFF
V: TRBV19
size: NA
J: TRBJ1-4

CDR3: CSAAIGTGASTDTQYF
V: TRBV20-1
size: NA
J: TRBJ2-3

CDR3: CASSEGLSAGEQFF
V: TRBV19
size: few
J: TRBJ2-1

CDR3: CASSLKGGGSAAFF
V: TRBV7-8
size: many
J: TRBJ1-1

CDR3: CASKLTSGSREQYF
V: TRBV6-4
size: few
J: TRBJ2-7

CDR3: CASSMAGDNQPQHF
V: TRBV19
size: NA
J: TRBJ1-5

CDR3: CASSWGDMTYEQYF
V: TRBV6-2/TRBV6-3
size: many
J: TRBJ2-7

CDR3: CATSDAGHSGSITDTQYF
V: TRBV24-1
size: NA
J: TRBJ2-3

CDR3: CASSQQAIRGYTF
V: TRBV7-6
size: NA
J: TRBJ1-2

CDR3: CSVALSDFYNEQFF
V: TRBV29-1
size: once
J: TRBJ2-1

CDR3: CASSLGVSNQPQHF
V: TRBV27
size: NA
J: TRBJ1-5

CDR3: CAISESPSSGNQPQHF
V: TRBV10-3
size: NA
J: TRBJ1-5

CDR3: CASTQLANGGELFF
V: TRBV27
size: NA
J: TRBJ2-2

CDR3: CASRSSGSNIQYF
V: TRBV9
size: few
J: TRBJ2-4

CDR3: CASSQDRGPPNEQFF
V: TRBV12-3/TRBV12-4
size: few
J: TRBJ2-1

CDR3: CASSPWTGNDEQYF
V: TRBV27
size: NA
J: TRBJ2-7

CDR3: CASSPRPSQGGYGYTF
V: TRBV11-3
size: few
J: TRBJ1-2

CDR3: CASSRSIQGTGNTIYF
V: TRBV11-2
size: NA
J: TRBJ1-3

CDR3: CASSLTTEAFF
V: TRBV28
size: many
J: TRBJ1-1

CDR3: CSASTGKKDSPLHF
V: TRBV20-1
size: few
J: TRBJ1-6

CDR3: CASSPRQGGGETQYF
V: TRBV4-3
size: NA
J: TRBJ2-5

CDR3: CASEEGISYNEQFF
V: TRBV6-4
size: few
J: TRBJ2-1

CDR3: CASSQDGGQLHTGELFF
V: TRBV4-3
size: few
J: TRBJ2-2

CDR3: CASSRDRTLNIQYF
V: TRBV19
size: NA
J: TRBJ2-4